Below are 10 T cell receptor beta chains sequenced from a single sample in a study of cytomegalovirus exposure and HLA in healthy donors. With 60 Vbeta and 13 Jbeta primers, the PCR was carried out. This table comes from immunoSEQ multiplex PCR, and its TCRdb copy is limited to in-frame clones, with some not included. The repertoire holds roughly 130,000 clones, with 65% to 90% as singletons. The sample taken for sequencing was PBMCs. These receptor sequences come from a man younger than 35 in good health and CMV-seronegative.

The chain employs TRBV5-1 and TRBJ1-4; D not certain. The CDR3 is 15 residues long. The germline gives CDR1 SGHRS, CDR2 YFSETQ. V was shortened by 2 bases and J by 5 bases, with 13 bases between the two germline ends. In DNA form, the CDR3 reads TGCGCCAGCAGCTTTCGCGGAGACCAAAATGAAAAACTGTTTTTT. This sequence encodes CASSFRGDQNEKLFF.

J is TRBJ1-1 and V is TRBV12-5; tentative D call: TRBD1 (5 bases). V gave up 0 bases and J gave up 3 bases, with 8 bases separating them. Looked up from germline, CDR1 is LGHNT and CDR2 is FRNRAP. This CDR3 is 14 amino acids long. The DNA for the CDR3 is TGTGCTAGTGGTTTGGTATCGGGGGACACTGAAGCTTTCTTT. Protein product: CASGLVSGDTEAFF.

J is TRBJ1-5 and V is TRBV10-2; possible D gene TRBD1, 5 bases. The CDR3 has 15 residues. Germline CDR1 is WSHSY and CDR2 is SAAADI. The V end was cut by 7 bases, the J end by 8 bases, with 21 bases between. DNA for the CDR3: TGCGCCAGCACCATAAGTGGCAACTGGGGGGAGCCCCAGCATTTT. Translating it yields CASTISGNWGEPQHF.

The chain has TRBV5-4 and TRBJ2-1, with D perhaps TRBD1 (6 bases). Germline CDR1 and CDR2: SGHNT and YYREEE (reference sequence). CDR3 size: 12 residues. Between the trimmed V and J ends, which lost 4 bases and 7 bases, there was a span of 9 bases. CDR3 amino acids: CASSLDSNEQFF. CDR3 sequence (DNA): TGTGCCAGCAGCCTGGACAGTAATGAGCAGTTCTTC.

This clone was counted a single time. The rearrangement links TRBV4-3 to TRBJ2-7; 10 bases align to TRBD1. V shed 0 bases, J shed 3 bases, and the junction held 5 bases outside the gene matches. The CDR3 covers 16 residues. Germline V gene lookup returns CDR1 LGHNA and CDR2 YSLEER. Here the CDR3 reads CASSQDRQGASYEQYF. The CDR3 nucleotides read TGCGCCAGCAGCCAAGATCGACAGGGGGCAAGCTACGAGCAGTACTTC.

The chain uses TRBV19 and TRBJ1-1, with TRBD1 identical over 7 bases. The CDR3 sequence is 14 residues long. Germline V gene data show CDR1 as LNHDA and CDR2 as SQIVND (reference sequence). The junction had 6 bases not matched to a gene; V was cut back by 7 bases and J by 1 base. DNA for the CDR3: TGTGCCAGTACCCGACAGGGATCGAACACTGAAGCTTTCTTT. As protein: CASTRQGSNTEAFF.

The chain carries TRBV28 and TRBJ1-1; 7 nucleotides line up with TRBD1. V lost 6 bases and J lost 11; bases outside the gene matches: 6. Germline V gene data show CDR1 as MDHEN and CDR2 as SYDVKM. The CDR3 is 11 amino acids. The CDR3 here is CASSLPGGAFF. CDR3 bases: TGTGCCAGCAGCCTACCAGGGGGGGCTTTCTTT.

This chain joins TRBV6-5 and TRBJ1-2; 7 positions agree with TRBD1. The ends lost 5 bases at V and 5 bases at J; junction bases unmatched: 5. Germline CDR1 MNHEY, CDR2 SVGAGI. The CDR3 loop spans 13 amino acids. The CDR3 sequence: CASSQDRRYGYTF. The CDR3 DNA sequence: TGTGCCAGCAGTCAGGACAGGCGGTATGGCTACACCTTC.

There are a few counts of this clone. This sequence joins TRBV4-2 and TRBJ1-5; the match to TRBD1 covers 7 bases. V shed 5 bases, J shed 5 bases, and the junction held 12 bases outside the gene matches. CDR3 length: 16 amino acids. Germline assignment: CDR1 LGHNA and CDR2 YNFKEQ. CDR3 sequence (DNA): TGTGCCAGCAGCAACACCGGGACGCAGGGGGATCAGCCCCAGCATTTT. The encoded protein is CASSNTGTQGDQPQHF.

This clone was counted once. The genes are TRBV10-2 and TRBJ1-5; the match to TRBD1 covers 9 bases. The CDR3 extends over 17 amino acids. The V segment lost 7 bases and the J segment 0 bases; nucleotides outside the gene matches: 10. Germline V gene lookup returns CDR1 WSHSY and CDR2 SAAADI. The chain's CDR3 is CASKRTGDTSSNQPQHF. CDR3 sequence (DNA): TGCGCCAGCAAAAGGACAGGGGATACAAGTAGCAATCAGCCCCAGCATTTT.